Listed below are T cell receptor beta chains from one sample, sequenced in a study of cytomegalovirus exposure and HLA in healthy donors. Using immunoSEQ multiplex PCR, the repertoire was profiled, and TCRdb retains in-frame clones only, with some absent. Altogether about 170,000 clones are present, 62% being singletons, with the ten largest covering 2.5% to 3.5%. Sequenced input: PBMCs. The receptors originated from a man aged 40-49 years in good health and CMV-seronegative. Both conserved end residues are part of each CDR3. A D gene is named only where the DNA matches it firmly. Only some rows state a clone size, as once, few, many or a class for expanded clones.

- | TRBJ1-2 | TRBV5-8 | TRBD1 | TGTGCCAGCAGCACCCGGACAGGGAAGAACTATGGCTACACCTTC | CASSTRTGKNYGYTF
- | TRBJ2-1 | TRBV19 | TRBD2 | TGTGCCAGTAGTGCTAGCGGGGGGGCCCGTGAGCAGTTCTTC | CASSASGGAREQFF
- | TRBJ2-7 | TRBV11-2 | - | TGTGCCAGCAGCTTGCAGGATGAAGAGCAGTACTTC | CASSLQDEEQYF
few | TRBJ1-1 | TRBV30 | - | TGTGCCTGGAGTGTAAAGGGGGTCGGGGTCACTGAAGCTTTCTTT | CAWSVKGVGVTEAFF
- | TRBJ2-7 | TRBV2 | - | TGTGCCAGGGGGCCTTCCCTGTACGAGCAGTACTTC | CARGPSLYEQYF
- | TRBJ1-5 | TRBV11-2 | - | TGTGCCAGCAGCTACAGGGAGAATCAGCCCCAGCATTTT | CASSYRENQPQHF
- | TRBJ1-5 | TRBV5-5 | - | TGTGCCAGCAGCTTGGCCAGCAGGGCGGATCAGCCCCAGCATTTT | CASSLASRADQPQHF
- | TRBJ2-2 | TRBV6-5 | TRBD1 | TGTGCCAGCAGTTCCAGAGGACAGGTCCCCGGGGAGCTGTTTTTT | CASSSRGQVPGELFF
- | TRBJ2-5 | TRBV2 | TRBD2 | TGTGCCAGCAGACAGCCGGGACTAGCGGGAGGGTGGGACTTC | CASRQPGLAGGWDF
few | TRBJ1-1 | TRBV5-1 | - | TGCGCCAGCAGCCTGAGTGGCACTGAAGCTTTCTTT | CASSLSGTEAFF
- | TRBJ2-1 | TRBV5-4 | - | TGTGCCAGCAGCTTGGATCTACCGGGGTGGAGCTCCTACAATGAGCAGTTCTTC | CASSLDLPGWSSYNEQFF
- | TRBJ1-5 | TRBV19 | - | TGTGCCAGTTTACAGGGAGATCAGCCCCAGCATTTT | CASLQGDQPQHF
- | TRBJ2-7 | TRBV30 | - | TGTGCCTGGAGTGCCCCCTACGAGCAGTACTTC | CAWSAPYEQYF
once | TRBJ1-1 | TRBV2 | TRBD1 | TGTGCCAGCAGTGGGGGGTCGGACAGGGGTTCGGCTTTCTTT | CASSGGSDRGSAFF
- | TRBJ2-5 | TRBV5-6 | - | TGTGCCAGCAGCTTGAGCAGACTAAAAGAGACCCAGTACTTC | CASSLSRLKETQYF
- | TRBJ2-1 | TRBV4-3 | - | TGCGCCAGCAGCCAAGAATTAACAGTTGAGCAGTTCTTC | CASSQELTVEQFF
- | TRBJ2-1 | TRBV11-2 | - | TGTGCCAGCAGCTACGAGAGAGGCTCCTACAATGAGCAGTTCTTC | CASSYERGSYNEQFF
once | TRBJ1-2 | TRBV6-5 | - | TGTGCCAGCGGTACAGGGCGCTCAGTGATCTATGGCTACACCTTC | CASGTGRSVIYGYTF
- | TRBJ2-7 | TRBV4-2 | TRBD2 | TGTGCCAGCAGCTATAGACTAGCGGGAATCGGCGAGCAGTACTTC | CASSYRLAGIGEQYF
- | TRBJ2-3 | TRBV5-1 | - | TGCGCCAGCAGCTTGTTTTTTTCGGGGAATTCGGGCACAGATACGCAGTATTTT | CASSLFFSGNSGTDTQYF
few | TRBJ2-3 | TRBV6-6 | TRBD2 | TGTGCCATAGCGGGGGGCGGGGCAGATACGCAGTATTTT | CAIAGGGADTQYF
- | TRBJ2-7 | TRBV7-3 | TRBD2 | TGTGCCAGCAGCTTAGGAGCGGGAGGGCCTTACGAGCAGTACTTC | CASSLGAGGPYEQYF
- | TRBJ2-5 | TRBV11-3 | TRBD1 | TGTGCCAGCAGCTACGGGACAGGGGGCATGGAGACCCAGTACTTC | CASSYGTGGMETQYF
- | TRBJ2-5 | TRBV19 | TRBD1 | TGTGCCAGTAGTATAGGGACAGGTCAAGAGACCCAGTACTTC | CASSIGTGQETQYF
- | TRBJ2-1 | TRBV7-2 | TRBD2 | TGTGCCAGCAGCTTAGGTATAGCGGGAGGACTGTCTAAAGTGTTCTTC | CASSLGIAGGLSKVFF
few | TRBJ2-3 | TRBV13 | TRBD1 | TGTGCCAGCAGCTCGGGACAGGGGAATCCTCCGTTCACAGATACGCAGTATTTT | CASSSGQGNPPFTDTQYF
- | TRBJ2-5 | TRBV13 | - | TGTGCCAGCAGCTACCCAGGGGTCGAAGAGACCCAGTACTTC | CASSYPGVEETQYF
- | TRBJ2-4 | TRBV28 | - | TGTGCCAGCAGTTTAGCAGGGGGGCGGAACATTCAGTACTTC | CASSLAGGRNIQYF
once | TRBJ1-1 | TRBV18 | TRBD1 | TGTGCCAGCTCACCGATACCGAACAGGGGGGACACTGAAGCTTTCTTT | CASSPIPNRGDTEAFF
- | TRBJ2-1 | TRBV9 | TRBD2 | TGTGCCAGCACTCGGCAAGGGACTAGCGGGGCGAATGAGCAGTTCTTC | CASTRQGTSGANEQFF
few | TRBJ1-1 | TRBV5-3 | - | TGTGCCAGAAGCTTGATGGAGGCGGAGGGCACTGAAGCTTTCTTT | CARSLMEAEGTEAFF
- | TRBJ1-3 | TRBV6-1 | - | TGTGCCAGCAGTGAAACGGGGGGGGTCTCTGGAAACACCATATATTTT | CASSETGGVSGNTIYF
- | TRBJ2-7 | TRBV7-2 | TRBD2 | TGTGCCAGCGGCTTAGCGGGGGGGCCAGTCGAGCAGTACTTC | CASGLAGGPVEQYF
few | TRBJ1-5 | TRBV12-5 | TRBD1 | TGTGCTAGTAAAGGAGACGGGACAGAAGATCAGCCCCAGCATTTT | CASKGDGTEDQPQHF
- | TRBJ2-3 | TRBV7-2 | TRBD2 | TGTGCCAGCAGCTTAGGAGGGGTAGCGGGAGGGACAGATACGCAGTATTTT | CASSLGGVAGGTDTQYF
- | TRBJ2-3 | TRBV5-6 | - | TGTGCCAGCAGCTTATTAGCCGGGACTAGCACAGATACGCAGTATTTT | CASSLLAGTSTDTQYF
- | TRBJ2-1 | TRBV7-9 | TRBD1 | TGTGCCAGCAGCTTTGGAAGGGACAGGGGTTACAATGAGCAGTTCTTC | CASSFGRDRGYNEQFF